The 4 T cell receptor beta chains given below trace back to one sample, sequenced in a study of cytomegalovirus exposure and HLA in healthy donors. This PCR relied on a set of 60 Vbeta primers and 13 Jbeta primers. The data were produced by immunoSEQ multiplex PCR, yet TCRdb's version contains in-frame clones alone and is incomplete. This sample has approximately 160,000 clones, with about 82% found just once. The sequencing input was PBMCs. Receptors were obtained from a female donor in good health and CMV-seronegative.

The CDR3 nucleotides read TGCGCCAGCAGCGAAATGGGCGGGGGCTGGGGAACTGAAGCTTTCTTT. It codes for CASSEMGGGWGTEAFF. J is TRBJ1-1 and V is TRBV5-1, with D maybe TRBD1 (6 bases). Germline assignment: CDR1 SGHRS and CDR2 YFSETQ. CDR3 size: 16 residues. The V end was cut by 4 bases, the J end by 5 bases, with 21 bases between. The variable domain in full, completed from reference TRBV5-1 and TRBJ1-1, reads KAGVTQTPRYLIKTRGQQVTLSCSPISGHRSVSWYQQTPGQGLQFLFEYFSETQRNKGNFPGRFSGRQFSNSRSEMNVSTLELGDSALYLCASSEMGGGWGTEAFFGQGTRLTVV.

This chain uses TRBV5-8 with TRBJ2-3; 8 bases are a match to TRBD2. Germline loops: CDR1 SGHTS, CDR2 YDEGEE. V was pared by 4 bases and J by 6 bases, with 7 bases of the junction left unmatched. This CDR3 spans 14 amino acids. In DNA form, the CDR3 reads TGTGCCAGCAGCCGAGGGCTAGCGGGCGATACGCAGTATTTT. Protein: CASSRGLAGDTQYF.

DNA for the CDR3: TGTGCCTGGAGTCCGCCGGGGGGGGCTAGGGAGACCCAGTACTTC. Protein: CAWSPPGGARETQYF. This chain joins TRBV30 and TRBJ2-5, with 8 bases aligning to TRBD2. CDR1 and CDR2 from the germline V gene are GTSNPN and SVGIG (reference sequence). This CDR3 has 15 amino acids. V shed 2 bases, J shed 5 bases, and the junction held 10 bases outside the gene matches.

This chain connects TRBV7-2 to TRBJ1-2, with a tentative D call TRBD1 (5 bases). V shed 1 base and J shed 8 bases, with 11 bases lying between them. In germline, CDR1 is SGHTA, CDR2 FQGNSA. The CDR3 is made up of 13 amino acids. For the CDR3, the DNA is TGTGCCAGCAGCTTAGGGATAGGGGAAGGCTACACCTTC. Its translation is CASSLGIGEGYTF.